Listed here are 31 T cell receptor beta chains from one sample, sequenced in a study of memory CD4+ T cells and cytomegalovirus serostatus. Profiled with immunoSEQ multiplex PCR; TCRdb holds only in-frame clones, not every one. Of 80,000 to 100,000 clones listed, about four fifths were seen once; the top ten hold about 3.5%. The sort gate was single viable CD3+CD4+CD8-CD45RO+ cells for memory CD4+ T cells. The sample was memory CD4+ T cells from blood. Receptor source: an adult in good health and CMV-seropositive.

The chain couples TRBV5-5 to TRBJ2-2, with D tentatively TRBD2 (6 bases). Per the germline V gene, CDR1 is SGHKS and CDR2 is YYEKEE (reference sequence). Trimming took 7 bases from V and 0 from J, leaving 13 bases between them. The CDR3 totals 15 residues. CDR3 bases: TGTGCCAGCGCCATGGCGGGAACGAACACCGGGGAGCTGTTTTTT. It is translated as CASAMAGTNTGELFF.

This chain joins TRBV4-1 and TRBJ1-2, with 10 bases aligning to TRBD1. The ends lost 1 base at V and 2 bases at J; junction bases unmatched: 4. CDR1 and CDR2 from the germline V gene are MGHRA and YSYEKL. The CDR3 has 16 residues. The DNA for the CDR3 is TGCGCCAGCAGCCAAGTGGGACAGGGGACCAACTATGGCTACACCTTC. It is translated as CASSQVGQGTNYGYTF.

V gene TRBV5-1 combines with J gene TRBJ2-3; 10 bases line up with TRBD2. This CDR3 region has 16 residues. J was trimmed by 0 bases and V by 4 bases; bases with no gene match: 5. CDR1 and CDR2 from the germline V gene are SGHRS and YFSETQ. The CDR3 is CASSGTSGTSTDTQYF. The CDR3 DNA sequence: TGCGCCAGCAGCGGAACTAGCGGGACCAGCACAGATACGCAGTATTTT.

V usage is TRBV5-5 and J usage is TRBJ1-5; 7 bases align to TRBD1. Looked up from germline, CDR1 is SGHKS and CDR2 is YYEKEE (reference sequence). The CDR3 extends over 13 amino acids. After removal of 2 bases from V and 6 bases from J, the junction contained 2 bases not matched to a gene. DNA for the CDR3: TGTGCCAGCAGCTTTGACAGGGTTCAGCCCCAGCATTTT. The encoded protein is CASSFDRVQPQHF.

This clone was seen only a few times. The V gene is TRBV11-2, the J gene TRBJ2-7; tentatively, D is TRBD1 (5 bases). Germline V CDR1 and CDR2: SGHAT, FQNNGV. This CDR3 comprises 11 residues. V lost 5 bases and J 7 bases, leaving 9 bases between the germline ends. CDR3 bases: TGTGCCAGCAGCGGCCACAGGGAGCAGTACTTC. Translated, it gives CASSGHREQYF.

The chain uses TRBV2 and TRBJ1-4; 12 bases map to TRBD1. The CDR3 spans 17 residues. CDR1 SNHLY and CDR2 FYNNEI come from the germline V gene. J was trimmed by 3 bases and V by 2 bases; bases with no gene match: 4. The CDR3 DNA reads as TGTGCCAGCAGTGAACTGGGACAGGGGGCTGCTAATGAAAAACTGTTTTTT. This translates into CASSELGQGAANEKLFF.

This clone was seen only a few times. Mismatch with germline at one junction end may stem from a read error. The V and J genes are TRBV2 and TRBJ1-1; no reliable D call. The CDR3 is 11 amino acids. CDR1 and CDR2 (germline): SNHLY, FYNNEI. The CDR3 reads CASSESTGRRF. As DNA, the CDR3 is TGTGCCAGCAGTGAAAGTACTGGCAGGAGGTTT.

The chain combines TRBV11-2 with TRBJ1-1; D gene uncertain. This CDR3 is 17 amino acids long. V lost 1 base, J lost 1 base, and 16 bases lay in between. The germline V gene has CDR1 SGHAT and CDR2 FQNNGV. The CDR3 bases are TGTGCCAGCAGCTTAGGTTTGGCTGGGCCGAAGAACACTGAAGCTTTCTTT. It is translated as CASSLGLAGPKNTEAFF.

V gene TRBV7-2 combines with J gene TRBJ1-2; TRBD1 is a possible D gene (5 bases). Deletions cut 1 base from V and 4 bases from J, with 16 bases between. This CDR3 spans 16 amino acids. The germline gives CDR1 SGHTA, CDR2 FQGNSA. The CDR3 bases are TGTGCCAGCAGCTTAGGGGGCCAGGGCAGAGTCTATGGCTACACCTTC. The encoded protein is CASSLGGQGRVYGYTF.

The CDR3 sequence is CASSLDRAGTDTQYF. The DNA of the CDR3 is TGTGCCAGCAGCTTAGACAGGGCCGGCACAGATACGCAGTATTTT. This chain links TRBV7-3 with TRBJ2-3; TRBD1 matches at 7 bases. The V gene end was trimmed by 2 bases and the J gene end by 1 base; junction bases not matched to a gene: 3. Germline V gene data show CDR1 as SGHTA and CDR2 as FQGTGA. This CDR3 region has 15 residues.

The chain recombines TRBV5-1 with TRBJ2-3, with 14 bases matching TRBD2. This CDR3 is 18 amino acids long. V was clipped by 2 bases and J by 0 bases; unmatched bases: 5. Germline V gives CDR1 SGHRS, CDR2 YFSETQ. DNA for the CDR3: TGCGCCAGCAGCTTCGGACTAGCGGGAGGCCATAGCACAGATACGCAGTATTTT. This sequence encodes CASSFGLAGGHSTDTQYF.

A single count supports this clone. This chain's CDR3 is CASRSSGFFSGAETQYF. CDR3 in DNA: TGTGCCAGCAGATCATCCGGTTTCTTTAGCGGAGCGGAGACCCAGTACTTC. This rearrangement joins TRBV28 to TRBJ2-5; maybe TRBD2 (6 bases). The CDR3 length is 17 residues. Germline loops: CDR1 MDHEN, CDR2 SYDVKM. With 6 bases removed from V and 5 bases from J, the gap between germline ends came to 25 bases.

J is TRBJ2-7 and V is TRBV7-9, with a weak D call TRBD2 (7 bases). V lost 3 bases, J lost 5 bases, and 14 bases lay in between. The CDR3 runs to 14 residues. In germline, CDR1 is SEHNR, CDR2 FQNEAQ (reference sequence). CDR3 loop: CASSFTGGFDEQYF. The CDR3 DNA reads TGTGCCAGCAGCTTTACGGGGGGCTTCGACGAGCAGTACTTC.

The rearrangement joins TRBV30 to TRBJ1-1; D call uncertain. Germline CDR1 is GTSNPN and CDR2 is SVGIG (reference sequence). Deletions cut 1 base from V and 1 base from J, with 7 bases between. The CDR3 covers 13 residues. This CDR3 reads CAWSEVGNTEAFF. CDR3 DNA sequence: TGTGCCTGGAGTGAAGTAGGGAACACTGAAGCTTTCTTT.

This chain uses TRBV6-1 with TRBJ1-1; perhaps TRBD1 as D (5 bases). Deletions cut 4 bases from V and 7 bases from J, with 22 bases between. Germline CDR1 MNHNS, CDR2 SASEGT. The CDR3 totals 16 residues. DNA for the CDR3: TGTGCCAGCAGTGTTCCAACCGGGACCTTTAAACTTGAAGCTTTCTTT. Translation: CASSVPTGTFKLEAFF.

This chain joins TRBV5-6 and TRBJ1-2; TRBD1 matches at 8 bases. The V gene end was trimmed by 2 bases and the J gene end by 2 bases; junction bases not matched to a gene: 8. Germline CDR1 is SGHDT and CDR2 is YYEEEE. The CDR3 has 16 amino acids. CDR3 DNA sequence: TGTGCCAGCAGCTTCGGGGGGACAGGCCTAAACTATGGCTACACCTTC. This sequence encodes CASSFGGTGLNYGYTF.

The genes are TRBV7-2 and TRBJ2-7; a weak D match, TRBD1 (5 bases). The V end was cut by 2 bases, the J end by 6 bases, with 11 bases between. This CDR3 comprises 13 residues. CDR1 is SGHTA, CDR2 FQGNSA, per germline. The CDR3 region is CASSLTRTSEQYF. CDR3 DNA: TGTGCCAGCAGCTTAACCAGGACATCCGAGCAGTACTTC. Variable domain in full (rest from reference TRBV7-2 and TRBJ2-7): GAGVSQSPSNKVTEKGKDVELRCDPISGHTALYWYRQSLGQGLEFLIYFQGNSAPDKSGLPSDRFSAERTGGSVSTLTIQRTQQEDSAVYLCASSLTRTSEQYFGPGTRLTVT.

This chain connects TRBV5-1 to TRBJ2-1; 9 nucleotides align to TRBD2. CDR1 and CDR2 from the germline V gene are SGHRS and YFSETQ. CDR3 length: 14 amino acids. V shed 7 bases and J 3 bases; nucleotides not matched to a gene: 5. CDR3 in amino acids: CASGLASLYNEQFF. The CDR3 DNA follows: TGCGCCAGCGGACTAGCGAGCCTCTACAATGAGCAGTTCTTC.

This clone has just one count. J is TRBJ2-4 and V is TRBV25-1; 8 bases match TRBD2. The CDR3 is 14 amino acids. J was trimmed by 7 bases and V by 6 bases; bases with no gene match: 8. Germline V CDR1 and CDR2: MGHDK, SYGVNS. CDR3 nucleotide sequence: TGTGCCAGCAGCCCGGGACTAGGGATCAACATTCAGTACTTC. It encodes CASSPGLGINIQYF.

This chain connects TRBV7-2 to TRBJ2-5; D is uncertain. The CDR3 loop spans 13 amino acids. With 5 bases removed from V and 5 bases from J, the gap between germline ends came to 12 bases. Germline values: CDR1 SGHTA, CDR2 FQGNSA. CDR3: CASSREGGETQYF. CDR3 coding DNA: TGTGCCAGCAGCCGAGAAGGTGGGGAGACCCAGTACTTC.

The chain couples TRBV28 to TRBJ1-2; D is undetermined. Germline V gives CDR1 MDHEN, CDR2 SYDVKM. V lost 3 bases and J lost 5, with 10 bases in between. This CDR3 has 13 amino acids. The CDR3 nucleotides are TGTGCCAGCAGTTTTGGGGATCGGTATGGCTACACCTTC. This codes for CASSFGDRYGYTF.

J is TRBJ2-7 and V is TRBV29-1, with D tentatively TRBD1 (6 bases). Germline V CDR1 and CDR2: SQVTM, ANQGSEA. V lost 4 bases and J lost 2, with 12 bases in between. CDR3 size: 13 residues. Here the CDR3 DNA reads TGCAGCGTTGGGGTATCAGGGGCCTACGAGCAGTACTTC. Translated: CSVGVSGAYEQYF.

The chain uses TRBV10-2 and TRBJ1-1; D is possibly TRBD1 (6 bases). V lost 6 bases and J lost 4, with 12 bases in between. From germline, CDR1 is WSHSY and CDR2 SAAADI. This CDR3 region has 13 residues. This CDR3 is CASRGGWGTEAFF. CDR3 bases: TGCGCCAGCAGAGGGGGATGGGGCACTGAAGCTTTCTTT.

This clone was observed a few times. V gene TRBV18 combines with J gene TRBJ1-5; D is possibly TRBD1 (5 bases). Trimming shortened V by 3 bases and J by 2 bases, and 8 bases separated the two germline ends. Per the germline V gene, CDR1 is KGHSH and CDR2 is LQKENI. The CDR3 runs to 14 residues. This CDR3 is CASSPGGGNQPQHF. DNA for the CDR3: TGTGCCAGCTCACCCGGAGGGGGCAATCAGCCCCAGCATTTT.

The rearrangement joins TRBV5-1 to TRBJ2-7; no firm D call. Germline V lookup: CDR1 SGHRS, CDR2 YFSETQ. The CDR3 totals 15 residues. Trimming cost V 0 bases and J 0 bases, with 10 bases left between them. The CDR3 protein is CASSLGGSSSYEQYF. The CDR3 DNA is TGCGCCAGCAGCTTGGGGGGTAGTAGCTCCTACGAGCAGTACTTC.

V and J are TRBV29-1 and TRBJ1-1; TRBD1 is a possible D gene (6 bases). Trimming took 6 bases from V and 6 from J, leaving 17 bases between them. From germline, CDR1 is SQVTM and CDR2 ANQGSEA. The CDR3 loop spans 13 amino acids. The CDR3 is CSVRGGGGAEAFF. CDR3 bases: TGCAGCGTGCGAGGGGGTGGGGGCGCTGAAGCTTTCTTT. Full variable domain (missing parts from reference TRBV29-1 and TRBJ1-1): SAVISQKPSRDICQRGTSLTIQCQVDSQVTMMFWYRQQPGQSLTLIATANQGSEATYESGFVIDKFPISRPNLTFSTLTVSNMSPEDSSIYLCSVRGGGGAEAFFGQGTRLTVV.

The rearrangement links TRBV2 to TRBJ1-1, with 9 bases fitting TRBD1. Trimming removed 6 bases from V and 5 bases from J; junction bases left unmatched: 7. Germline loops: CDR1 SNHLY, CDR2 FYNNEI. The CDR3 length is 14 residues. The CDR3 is CASSTTGGLTEAFF. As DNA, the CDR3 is TGTGCCAGCAGCACGACAGGGGGTTTAACTGAAGCTTTCTTT.

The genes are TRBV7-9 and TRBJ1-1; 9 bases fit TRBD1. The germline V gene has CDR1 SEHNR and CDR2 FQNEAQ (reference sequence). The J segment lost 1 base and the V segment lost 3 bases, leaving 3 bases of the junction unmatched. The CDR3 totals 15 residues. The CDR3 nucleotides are TGTGCCAGCAGCTTTCTGACAGGGGGGAACACTGAAGCTTTCTTT. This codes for CASSFLTGGNTEAFF.

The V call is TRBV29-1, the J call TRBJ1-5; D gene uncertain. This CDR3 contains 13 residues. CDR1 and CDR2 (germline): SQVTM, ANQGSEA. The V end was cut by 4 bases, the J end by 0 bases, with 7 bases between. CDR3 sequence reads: CSVATYSNQPQHF. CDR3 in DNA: TGCAGCGTTGCTACGTATAGCAATCAGCCCCAGCATTTT.

The CDR3 DNA is TGCGCCAGCAGCAAACCAGAACAGGGGAACACCGGGGAGCTGTTTTTT. Amino acid sequence: CASSKPEQGNTGELFF. V usage is TRBV5-1 and J usage is TRBJ2-2; D is perhaps TRBD1 (6 bases). There are 16 residues in the CDR3. Germline loops: CDR1 SGHRS, CDR2 YFSETQ. Deletions cut 4 bases from V and 1 base from J, with 14 bases between.

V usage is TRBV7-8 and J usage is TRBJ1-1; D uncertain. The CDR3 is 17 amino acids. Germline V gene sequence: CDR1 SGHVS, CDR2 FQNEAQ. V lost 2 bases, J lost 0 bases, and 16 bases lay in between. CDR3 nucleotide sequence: TGTGCCAGCAGCTTATATGGCCAACGTCCGCTGAACACTGAAGCTTTCTTT. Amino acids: CASSLYGQRPLNTEAFF.